These 23 T cell receptor delta chains came from one sample sequenced in a study of γδ T cells in repeated Plasmodium falciparum infection. Bulk repertoires came from Vgamma9/Vdelta2+ or Vdelta2-negative gammadelta T cells flow-sorted from PBMC. TCRdb redid clone calling on the multiplex PCR reads using CATT. The sample shows 85,000 to 95,000 delta-chain clones, around 1.4% of them seen only once. Sequenced sample: gamma-delta T cells from blood. The source is a pool of human donors (malaria-infected and uninfected, not separated).

This clone was recorded many times. The chain employs TRDV1 and TRDJ1; D remains unclear. V lost 0 bases and J lost 0, with 14 bases in between. This CDR3 is 17 amino acids long. Per germline, CDR1 TSWWSYY and CDR2 QGS. The CDR3 here is CALGELVPTPNTDKLIF. The DNA of the CDR3 is TGTGCTCTTGGGGAACTAGTCCCCACCCCGAACACCGATAAACTCATCTTT.

A note on this clone: A far bigger clonotype differs at one base, so this is likely a read error. Other nucleotide sequences in the sample specify the same CDR3. The rearrangement uses TRDV1 and TRDJ1; either TRDD1 or TRDD2 may fit D (5 bases each). The J gene is absent in TCRdb and was assigned here via DNA matching to germline. The CDR3 is 22 amino acids. Between the trimmed V and J ends, which lost 2 bases and 4 bases, there was a span of 35 bases. Germline V CDR1 and CDR2: TSWWSYY, QGS. CDR3 in DNA: TGTGCTCTTGGGGAAATGGGTCTTCGCCATCTACCCCAAAATACCTTCGGCGATAAACTCATCTTT. Protein sequence: CALGEMGLRHLPQNTFGDKLIF.

On this clone itself: A far larger clone is one nucleotide away, so this likely arose from a read error. Other DNA sequences within the sample encode an identical CDR3. The CDR3 nucleotides are TGTGCTCTCGGGGCCCATCCCTGGCCTTCCTGGGGGAACTGGGGGGTATACACCGATAAACTCATCTTT. It encodes CALGAHPWPSWGNWGVYTDKLIF. The chain is built from TRDV1 and TRDJ1; weak D call: TRDD3 (8 bases). As TCRdb names no J gene, one was assigned here on the basis of a DNA match to germline. From germline, CDR1 is TSWWSYY and CDR2 QGS. The CDR3 length is 23 residues.

This clone has only a few counts. For this DNA, TCRdb reports the protein of a much larger clone, which diverges at residue 15, most likely from a read error; the protein presented here is translated directly from the DNA. This chain connects TRDV1 to TRDJ1; 9 bases fit TRDD2. Assignment of the J gene here rests on matching the DNA to germline, because TCRdb gives none. The CDR3 contains 22 residues. The ends lost 0 bases at V and 3 bases at J; junction bases unmatched: 23. CDR1 is TSWWSYY, CDR2 QGS, per germline. Here the CDR3 reads CALGELPLPTSVCPLNSDKLIF. The DNA for the CDR3 is TGTGCTCTTGGGGAACTACCCCTTCCTACGTCTGTCTGTCCACTTAACTCCGATAAACTCATCTTT.

This clone was seen more than once but under ten times. This sequence is one base from a far larger clone and is likely a read error. This CDR3 is also generated by other DNA sequences in the sample. The chain employs TRDV1 and TRDJ1; 7 bases are a match to TRDD3. Germline matching of the DNA provided the J gene here, since TCRdb leaves it blank. Per the germline V gene, CDR1 is TSWWSYY and CDR2 is QGS. This CDR3 region has 22 residues. V gave up 1 base and J gave up 0 bases; unmatched junction bases: 23. The CDR3 is CALGERRGTGGFYLLYTDKLIF. CDR3 nucleotides: TGTGCTCTTGGGGAACGGCGTGGTACGGGGGGATTCTACCTTCTTTACACCGATAAACTCATCTTT.

This clone was counted at least ten times. The DNA for the CDR3 is TGTGCCGAACGGAGGGCTCTATTACTGGGGAGCGTTACCGATAAACTCATCTTT. Protein: CAERRALLLGSVTDKLIF. This chain joins TRDV3 and TRDJ1; 7 nucleotides align to TRDD3. This CDR3 is built from 18 residues. Germline V CDR1 and CDR2: TVYSNPD, GDNSRS (reference sequence). Germline trimming cut 5 bases from V and 2 bases from J; bases unmatched to any gene: 23.

This clone was recorded a few times. With a far larger clone one base away, a read error is the likely cause. This CDR3 is also generated by other DNA sequences in the sample. The rearrangement uses TRDV1 and TRDJ2, with 7 nucleotides matching TRDD3. The J gene, not given by TCRdb, was assigned here from a germline match of the nucleotide sequence. Trimming took 3 bases from V and 3 from J; bases not matched to a gene: 7. The CDR3 runs 16 residues. Germline CDR1 and CDR2: TSWWSYY and QGS. For the CDR3, the DNA is TGTGCTCTTGGGGAGTGGGTGGGGGAACTGACAGCACAACTCTTCTTT. As protein: CALGEWVGELTAQLFF.

This clone was found a few times. At one boundary the junction diverges from the germline segment, which might be a read error. The chain employs TRDV3 and TRDJ1, with unresolved D. This CDR3 comprises 12 residues. Germline CDR1 is TVYSNPD and CDR2 is GDNSRS (reference sequence). Here the CDR3 DNA reads TGTGCCTTCCGTCTCCACACTGATAAACTCATCTTT. Translating it yields CAFRLHTDKLIF.

A few counts support this clone. A single base is all that separates this from a far larger clone, so a read error is likely. This specimen includes other DNA sequences encoding the same CDR3. This chain connects TRDV2 to TRDJ1; D gene uncertain. No J gene was available from TCRdb, and it was assigned here by a germline match of the DNA. This CDR3 spans 16 amino acids. Germline V CDR1 and CDR2: GEAIGNYY, EKD. The V end lost 0 bases, the J end lost 2 bases, and 15 bases lay between the germline ends. CDR3 nucleotides: TGTGCCTGTGACACCGAGGAAGAAGAGGGAACCGATAAACTCATCTTT. Its protein is CACDTEEEEGTDKLIF.

A few counts support this clone. For this DNA, TCRdb reports the protein of a much larger clone, which diverges at residue 4, most likely from a read error; the protein presented here is translated directly from the DNA. The chain couples TRDV2 to TRDJ2; 9 bases line up with TRDD3. In the absence of a J gene in TCRdb, the DNA was matched to germline to assign it here. Germline V gene lookup returns CDR1 GEAIGNYY and CDR2 EKD. This CDR3 is built from 15 residues. This CDR3 is CACVTGDTVTAQLFF. CDR3 DNA sequence: TGTGCCTGTGTCACCGGGGATACGGTGACAGCACAACTCTTCTTT.

Concerning this clone: The TCRdb protein comes from a much larger clone and disagrees with this DNA's translation at residue 21, likely due to a read error; the protein given here is derived from the DNA. V gene TRDV1 combines with J gene TRDJ1, with 13 bases that match TRDD3. Germline V gives CDR1 TSWWSYY, CDR2 QGS. This CDR3 has 29 amino acids. V dropped 4 bases and J dropped 3; count of bases not matched to a gene: 44. The CDR3 DNA reads as TGTGCTCTTGGGGTTCCTTGGGTTCCGTCTCTTACTGGGGGATACGCAAGCGGCGCGCGAGGGGTCCTTCCCGATAAACTCATCTTT. Translated, it gives CALGVPWVPSLTGGYASGARGVLPDKLIF.

This clone showed up just a few times. TCRdb's protein for this DNA is that of a much larger clone and differs from the translation at residue 13, likely a read error; the protein shown is the DNA translation. V is TRDV2 and J is TRDJ3; 11 bases fit TRDD3. TCRdb offers no J gene call, so here the DNA was matched to germline to obtain one. The CDR3 loop spans 19 amino acids. In germline, CDR1 is GEAIGNYY, CDR2 EKD. CDR3 sequence (DNA): TGTGCCTGTGACACGTACTGGGGGATAAGCTCCTGGGGCACCCGACAGATGTTTTTC. Amino acids: CACDTYWGISSWGTRQMFF.

This clone was picked up a small number of times. The TCRdb record carries a much larger clone's protein, which differs from this DNA's translation at residue 7; a read error is the likely cause, and the protein listed here is the DNA translation. The chain combines TRDV1 with TRDJ1; 12 nucleotides align to TRDD3. TCRdb is silent on the J gene; assignment here came from matching the DNA to germline. Losses at the gene ends were 2 bases for V and 0 bases for J; bases not matched to a gene: 10. The CDR3 consists of 19 residues. The germline V gene has CDR1 TSWWSYY and CDR2 QGS. CDR3 sequence: CALGEGWIWGIRYTDKLIF. CDR3 in DNA: TGTGCTCTTGGGGAAGGTTGGATCTGGGGGATACGGTACACCGATAAACTCATCTTT.

Of note for this clone: This likely traces to a read error, being one base from a far larger clone. The same CDR3 can be traced to other DNA sequences in this sample. V gene TRDV2 combines with J gene TRDJ3, with 12 nucleotides matching TRDD3. The J gene, left out of TCRdb, was set here by checking the DNA against germline. Germline trimming cut 3 bases from V and 2 bases from J; bases unmatched to any gene: 19. Germline V CDR1 and CDR2: GEAIGNYY, EKD. This CDR3 spans 23 amino acids. The CDR3 region has the DNA TGTGCCTGTGACGCGGGGTTAGAGGTACTGGGGGATACACCGGCCTGGGACACCCGACAGATGTTTTTC. Protein: CACDAGLEVLGDTPAWDTRQMFF.

Turning to this clone: This likely stems from a read error, as it lies one base from a far larger clone. Additional DNA sequences in this sample encode the identical CDR3. J is TRDJ1 and V is TRDV1; D is possibly TRDD2 (7 bases). Trimming shortened V by 2 bases and J by 10 bases, and 32 bases separated the two germline ends. Per germline, CDR1 TSWWSYY and CDR2 QGS. The CDR3 extends over 19 amino acids. CDR3 in amino acids: CALGEGGPFLRSGYPVLIF. In nucleotides, the CDR3 is TGTGCTCTTGGGGAAGGTGGACCATTCCTACGAAGTGGATACCCGGTACTCATCTTT.

In the case of this clone: TCRdb records a much larger clone's protein for this DNA, with a difference at residue 19 that likely arises from a read error; the protein given is the translation of the DNA. The chain links TRDV1 to TRDJ1; 7 bases match TRDD3. TCRdb gives no J gene; it was assigned here by matching the DNA to germline. The CDR3 spans 23 residues. CDR1 and CDR2 (germline): TSWWSYY, QGS. DNA of the CDR3: TGTGCTCTTGGGGAATATCTTTCCCCGATTAGGAAACTCACTCTGGGGGTCACCAATAAACTCATCTTT. Translating gives CALGEYLSPIRKLTLGVTNKLIF.

There are a few counts of this clone. This likely came from a read error, as a far larger clone is one base away. The chain is built from TRDV1 and TRDJ1, with TRDD3 matching 9 bases. TCRdb does not report a J gene; here it was assigned by matching the DNA to germline references. The CDR3 has 20 residues. The V gene end was trimmed by 2 bases and the J gene end by 2 bases; junction bases not matched to a gene: 18. CDR1 and CDR2 from the germline V gene are TSWWSYY and QGS. The CDR3 bases are TGTGCTCTTGGGGAAAGGGGGGACACGAATAACTGGGGGAGAACCGATAAACTCATCTTT. Its translation: CALGERGDTNNWGRTDKLIF.

This clone was seen more than once but under ten times. The TCRdb record carries a much larger clone's protein, which differs from this DNA's translation at residue 18; a read error is the likely cause, and the protein listed here is the DNA translation. The V gene is listed as TRDV2; no J gene was called; the table's D call, TRDD3, has no DNA check behind it. This CDR3 contains 20 residues. Per the germline V gene, CDR1 is GEAIGNYY and CDR2 is EKD. The CDR3 region has the DNA TGTGCCTGTGACCGCGGGGTACGTGAGCTAGGGGGATTCCGAACCGATAAACCCATCTTT. Its translation is CACDRGVRELGGFRTDKPIF.

This clone was seen a few times. This clone may be a read error of a much larger clone one base away. This chain uses TRDV1 with TRDJ1, with 8 bases fitting TRDD3. The J gene, absent from TCRdb, was called here by matching the DNA to germline. This CDR3 has 22 amino acids. Looked up from germline, CDR1 is TSWWSYY and CDR2 is QGS. The trim removed 5 bases at V and 0 bases at J, leaving 26 bases unmatched. The CDR3 region has the DNA TGTGCTCTTGGGATCCCCGGGACTACGAACAGACTGGGGGCTACGTACACCGATAAACTCATCTTT. Protein: CALGIPGTTNRLGATYTDKLIF.

This clone was recorded at least ten times. This DNA's translation and the protein TCRdb lists, from a much larger clone, do not match at residue 15, likely due to a read error; the protein shown is translated from the DNA. The chain has TRDV2 and TRDJ1; TRDD3 agrees at 12 bases. The CDR3 covers 17 residues. From germline, CDR1 is GEAIGNYY and CDR2 EKD. The CDR3 region is CACDSLLGDTDTDKPIF. In nucleotides, the CDR3 is TGTGCCTGTGACTCCTTACTGGGGGATACCGACACCGATAAACCCATCTTT.

Points on this clone: TCRdb's listed protein matches a much larger clone and diverges from this DNA's translation at residue 7, likely through a read error; the protein shown comes from the DNA. The chain links TRDV2 to TRDJ1, with D maybe TRDD3 (5 bases). Here the J gene came from matching the DNA to germline, since TCRdb omits it. CDR3 length: 19 amino acids. Looked up from germline, CDR1 is GEAIGNYY and CDR2 is EKD. The V and J ends lost 3 bases and 0 bases respectively, with 25 bases between them. The CDR3 region is CACDRLVATRDTNTDKLIF. The DNA for the CDR3 is TGTGCCTGTGACCGCCTCGTGGCAACACGCGATACAAACACCGATAAACTCATCTTT.

This clone was seen more than once but under ten times. The protein recorded in TCRdb matches a much larger clone and deviates from this DNA's translation at residue 7, suggesting a read error; the protein here is obtained by translating the DNA. The rearrangement links TRAV38-2/DV8 to TRDJ1; 12 bases fit TRDD3. TCRdb offers no J gene call, so here the DNA was matched to germline to obtain one. The germline CDR1 and CDR2 sequences are TSESDYY and QEAYKQQN. This CDR3 has 24 amino acids. V dropped 0 bases and J dropped 0; count of bases not matched to a gene: 24. The CDR3 DNA sequence: TGTGCTTATAGGAGCGGGTCTTCCTACGACTACTGGGGGATACTGAAGGGGTACACCGATAAACTCATCTTT. It specifies CAYRSGSSYDYWGILKGYTDKLIF.

This clone was recorded a few times. The protein TCRdb lists belongs to a much larger clone and differs from this DNA's translation at residue 4, which points to a read error; the protein shown is made from the DNA. The chain carries TRDV2 and TRDJ3, with 10 bases lining up with TRDD3. TCRdb does not report a J gene; here it was assigned by matching the DNA to germline references. The J segment lost 0 bases and the V segment lost 5 bases, leaving 12 bases of the junction unmatched. Germline CDR1 is GEAIGNYY and CDR2 is EKD. The CDR3 has 20 residues. DNA of the CDR3: TGTGCCTGTGGCACGATACTGGGGGATGCAAGCTCCTGGGACACCCGACAGATGTTTTTC. It is translated as CACGTILGDASSWDTRQMFF.